This T cell receptor beta chain is from a study of early T cells in non-severe SARS-CoV-2 infection. Study-wide context: The sequenced material was bulk RNA from unsorted whole blood, and its chains were unpaired.

General study results and limits: Sequences matched to VDJdb favored anti-spike CD8 responses, while private and CD4 specificities were missed.

Molecules of cDNA were individually given unique molecular identifiers that were attached to them. TCRdb re-called the 5' RACE reads with MiXCR, one entry per CDR3 protein. The sample yields some 64,000 distinct CDR3 sequences, approximately 9.2% seen once. As regards this clonotype: What it binds is not known.

This specimen consisted of whole blood, obtained at baseline. This TCR came from an adult who was a healthcare worker with PCR-confirmed SARS-CoV-2 infection or an uninfected control (not recorded which).

DNA for the CDR3: TGCGCCAGCAGCTCGTGGGATTGGGTTGGTATTCAGTACTTC. Protein: CASSSWDWVGIQYF. The chain couples TRBV5-1 to TRBJ2-4; D remains unclear. V was clipped by 3 bases and J by 10 bases, with 17 bases between them. Germline loops: CDR1 SGHRS, CDR2 YFSETQ. The CDR3 has 14 residues.